The next 6 T cell receptor beta chains were all read from a single sample in a study of CD8+CD57+ T cells in acquired aplastic anemia. TCR beta VDJ and CDR3 were profiled, and genomic DNA was the template. TCRdb itself ran the reads through MiXCR, one entry per CDR3 protein. The profile covers hundreds of thousands of distinct CDR3 sequences, with about 70% appearing a single time and 4% taken by the ten largest. Material for sequencing was sorted CD4+, CD8+, or CD8+CD57+ T cells (not recorded which) from PBMCs. The receptors shown here come from a human donor in good health, serving as a control.

The chain couples TRBV5-6 to TRBJ1-1, with 7 nucleotides matching TRBD1. The germline CDR1 and CDR2 sequences are SGHDT and YYEEEE. The CDR3 totals 14 residues. The trim removed 5 bases at V and 1 base at J, leaving 5 bases unmatched. For the CDR3, the DNA is TGTGCCAGCAGGAGCGGACAGGAGAACACTGAAGCTTTCTTT. Amino acid sequence: CASRSGQENTEAFF. Supplemented by reference TRBV5-6 and TRBJ1-1, the full variable domain reads DAGVTQSPTHLIKTRGQQVTLRCSPKSGHDTVSWYQQALGQGPQFIFQYYEEEERQRGNFPDRFSGHQFPNYSSELNVNALLLGDSALYLCASRSGQENTEAFFGQGTRLTVV.

The chain carries TRBV30 and TRBJ2-2, with TRBD1 as a possible D gene (6 bases). The CDR3 spans 14 residues. Germline CDR1 GTSNPN, CDR2 SVGIG (reference sequence). V was trimmed by 1 base and J by 3 bases, leaving 9 bases between them. CDR3 nucleotides: TGTGCCTGGAGTGCGGACAGACACACCGGGGAGCTGTTTTTT. This translates into CAWSADRHTGELFF.

As concerns this clonotype: This is likely a read error, given that the CDR3 carries no conserved phenylalanine or tryptophan at its end. The limits of the CDR3 on the DNA are not certain, so only TCRdb's listed CDR3 is given. The chain combines TRBV7-2 with TRBJ2-3; the DNA was not used to check the table's D call, TRBD2. Germline V gene sequence: CDR1 SGHTA, CDR2 FQGNSA. Inclusive of both ends, the CDR3 amounts to 13 amino acids. The CDR3 region is CASSFEGLSSPHH.

A word on this clonotype: The CDR3 ends on some other residue instead of the conserved phenylalanine or tryptophan, so this is likely a read error. The DNA is omitted, as the CDR3 cannot be located on it reliably, and the CDR3 follows TCRdb's listing. The chain links TRBV2 to TRBJ1-2; the listed D gene, TRBD1, was not tested against the DNA. Germline CDR1 and CDR2: SNHLY and FYNNEI. The CDR3 numbers 13 amino acids, ends counted. CDR3 region: CASSWTAGSGNTI.

About this clonotype itself: The junction does not match germline at one end; this may be a read error. The gene calls are TRBV7-6 and TRBJ1-6, with TRBD1 as a possible D gene (6 bases). CDR3 size: 12 residues. CDR1 is SGHVS and CDR2 is FNYEAQ in the germline V gene. In DNA form, the CDR3 reads TGTGCCAGCAGTTTAGATGCAGGGGACCTCAACTTT. This codes for CASSLDAGDLNF.

This chain links TRBV7-2 with TRBJ2-5; TRBD1 matches 7 bases. Germline values: CDR1 SGHTA, CDR2 FQGNSA. The CDR3 is 15 residues long. V trimming: 4 bases; J trimming: 2 bases; junction bases outside the gene matches: 7. The CDR3, as DNA: TGTGCCAGCAGCTCGCCGCCGGGACAGCAAGAGACCCAGTACTTC. This codes for CASSSPPGQQETQYF.